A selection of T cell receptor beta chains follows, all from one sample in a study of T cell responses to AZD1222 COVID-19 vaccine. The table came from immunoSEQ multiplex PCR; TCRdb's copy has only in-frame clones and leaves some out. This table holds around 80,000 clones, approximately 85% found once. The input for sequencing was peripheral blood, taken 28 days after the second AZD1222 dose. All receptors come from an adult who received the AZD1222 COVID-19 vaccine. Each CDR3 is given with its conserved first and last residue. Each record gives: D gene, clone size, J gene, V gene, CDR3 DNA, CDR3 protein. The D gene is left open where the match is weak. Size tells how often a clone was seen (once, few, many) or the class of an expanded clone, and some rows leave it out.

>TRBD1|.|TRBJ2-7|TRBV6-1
TGTGCCAGCAGTGTAGCACAGGGGGGTTCCTACGAGCAGTACTTC
CASSVAQGGSYEQYF
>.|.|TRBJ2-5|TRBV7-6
TGTGCCAGCAGCTTAGAGACAGAAGAGACCCAGTACTTC
CASSLETEETQYF
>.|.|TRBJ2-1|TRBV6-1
TGTGCCAGCAGTGAAAGGGGTGGGGCGGACAACTACAATGAGCAGTTCTTC
CASSERGGADNYNEQFF
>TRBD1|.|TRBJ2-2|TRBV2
TGTGCCAGCAGTGAGACAGGGGGCGGGGAGCTGTTTTTT
CASSETGGGELFF
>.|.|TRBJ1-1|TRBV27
TGTGCCAGCAGTTCACCAGGAAACACTGAAGCTTTCTTT
CASSSPGNTEAFF
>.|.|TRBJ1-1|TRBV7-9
TGTGCCAGCAGCCGCCGGGAATCGAACACTGAAGCTTTCTTT
CASSRRESNTEAFF
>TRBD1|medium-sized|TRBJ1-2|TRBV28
TGTGCCAGCAGTTTATATGTCGGGCAGGGGGAAGGCTACACCTTC
CASSLYVGQGEGYTF
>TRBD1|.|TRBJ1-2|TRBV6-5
TGTGCCAGCAGTTATCGCGACAGGGGGCACTATGGCTACACCTTC
CASSYRDRGHYGYTF
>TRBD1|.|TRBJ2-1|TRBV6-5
TGTGCCAGCACGAAAGACAGGGGGTCGTACAATGAGCAGTTCTTC
CASTKDRGSYNEQFF
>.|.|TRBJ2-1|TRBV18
TGTGCCAGCTCACCACCCGGGGGACTGGGTAGTGAGCAGTTCTTC
CASSPPGGLGSEQFF
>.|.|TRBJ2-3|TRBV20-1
TGCAGTGCTTCTTACTTTACTACGCAGTATTTT
CSASYFTTQYF
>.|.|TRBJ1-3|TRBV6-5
TGTGCCAGCACGTATAGGGACGGAAACACCATATATTTT
CASTYRDGNTIYF
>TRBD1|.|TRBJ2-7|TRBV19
TGTGCCAGTAGTCCACGGACAGGGGGCTACGAGCAGTACTTC
CASSPRTGGYEQYF
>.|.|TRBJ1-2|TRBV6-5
TGTGCCAGCCGAGGAACTATGTCTATTGGCTACACCTTC
CASRGTMSIGYTF
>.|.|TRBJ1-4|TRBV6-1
TGTGCCAGCAGTGAACCAGGGGTGGGTGAAAAACTGTTTTTT
CASSEPGVGEKLFF
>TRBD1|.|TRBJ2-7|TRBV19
TGTGCCAGTGCATACAGGGGGCTAAGCTCCTACGAGCAGTACTTC
CASAYRGLSSYEQYF
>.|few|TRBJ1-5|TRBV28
TGTGCCAGCATCCACCCTGGGATTGGCAATCAGCCCCAGCATTTT
CASIHPGIGNQPQHF
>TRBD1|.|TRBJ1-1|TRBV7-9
TGTGCCAGCAGCCCAAGACAGGGGCGGTGGAGTATAGCAAACACTGAAGCTTTCTTT
CASSPRQGRWSIANTEAFF
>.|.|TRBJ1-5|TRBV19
TGTGCCAGTAGCGTCGCGAAGAGTAACAATCAGCCCCAGCATTTT
CASSVAKSNNQPQHF
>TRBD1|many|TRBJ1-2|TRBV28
TGTGCCAGCAGATCAGGGGGCTATGGCTACACCTTC
CASRSGGYGYTF
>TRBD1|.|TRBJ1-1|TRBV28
TGTGCCAGCAGTTTATTCGGACAGGGAACAACTGAAGCTTTCTTT
CASSLFGQGTTEAFF
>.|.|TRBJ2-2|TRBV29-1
TGCAGCGCCGCTTGGGACACCAACACCGGGGAGCTGTTTTTT
CSAAWDTNTGELFF
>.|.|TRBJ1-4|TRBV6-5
TGTGCCAGCAGTCTCGACGGGACCCTTAATGAAAAACTGTTTTTT
CASSLDGTLNEKLFF
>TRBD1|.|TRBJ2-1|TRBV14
TGTGCCAGCAGCCCGGGACAGGGGGTTTTCGATGAGCAGTTCTTC
CASSPGQGVFDEQFF
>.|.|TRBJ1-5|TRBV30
TGTGCCTGGAGCGCCGGACAATGGGTTCAGCCCCAGCATTTT
CAWSAGQWVQPQHF
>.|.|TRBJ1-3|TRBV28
TGTGCCAGCAGTCCAGGGGCGGCGGGAAACACCATATATTTT
CASSPGAAGNTIYF
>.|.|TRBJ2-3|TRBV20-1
TGCAGTGCTAGTCGCCAGGCGATCCTTTACACAGATACGCAGTATTTT
CSASRQAILYTDTQYF
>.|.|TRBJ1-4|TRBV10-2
TGCGCCAGCAGTGAAACTCGTGAAAAACTGTTTTTT
CASSETREKLFF
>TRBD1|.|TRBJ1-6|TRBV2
TGTGCCAGCAGTATAACAGTAGGACAGGGTGTTGGACCCCTCCACTTT
CASSITVGQGVGPLHF
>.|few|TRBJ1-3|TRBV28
TGTGCCAGCAGTCAAATCCTTTTAACAGGCACTGGAAACACCATATATTTT
CASSQILLTGTGNTIYF
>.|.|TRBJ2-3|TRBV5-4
TGTGCCAGCAGCTTGATAGGGCAGACGGAGGATACGCAGTATTTT
CASSLIGQTEDTQYF
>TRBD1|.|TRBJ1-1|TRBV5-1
TGCGCCAGCAGGAGGAGCGGGACAGGGATAAGGGTTACTGAAGCTTTCTTT
CASRRSGTGIRVTEAFF
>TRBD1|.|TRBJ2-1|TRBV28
TGTGCCAGCAGTTTTCTCTCCGACAGGGGGCTTTACAATGAGCAGTTCTTC
CASSFLSDRGLYNEQFF
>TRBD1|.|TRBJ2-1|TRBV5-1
TGCGCCAGCAGACCCCCGGCAGGGGGTTACAATGAGCAGTTCTTC
CASRPPAGGYNEQFF
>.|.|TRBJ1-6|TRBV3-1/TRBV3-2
TGTGCCAGCAGCCTGCCCCAGGGGCGCAATTCACCCCTCCACTTT
CASSLPQGRNSPLHF
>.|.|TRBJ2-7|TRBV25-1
TGTGCCAGCAGCTTACTGGAACACGAGCAGTACTTC
CASSLLEHEQYF
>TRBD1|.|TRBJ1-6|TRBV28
TGTGCCAGCAGTTTAACAGGGGTTGATAATTCACCCCTCCACTTT
CASSLTGVDNSPLHF
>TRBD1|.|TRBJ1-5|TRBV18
TGTGCCAGCTCCTCCGGGACAGGGGGCCCCAATCAGCCCCAGCATTTT
CASSSGTGGPNQPQHF
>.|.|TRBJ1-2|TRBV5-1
TGCGCCAGCAGCTTAACGGCCGAAGGGTTCTATGGCTACACCTTC
CASSLTAEGFYGYTF
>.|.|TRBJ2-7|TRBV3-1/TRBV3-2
TGTGCCAGCAGCCACGAACCTGACGAGCAGTACTTC
CASSHEPDEQYF
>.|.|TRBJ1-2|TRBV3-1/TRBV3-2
TGTGCCAGCAGCCGGGCTGACAGGCATAACTATGGCTACACCTTC
CASSRADRHNYGYTF
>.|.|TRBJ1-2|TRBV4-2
TGTGCCAGCAGCTCGGGGGGAGATGTCTATGGCTACACCTTC
CASSSGGDVYGYTF
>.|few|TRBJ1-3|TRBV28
TGTGCCAGCAGAACAGGGCCTGGAAACACCATATATTTT
CASRTGPGNTIYF
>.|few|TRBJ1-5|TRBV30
TGTGCCTGGAGTAAGGACACCAATCAGCCCCAGCATTTT
CAWSKDTNQPQHF
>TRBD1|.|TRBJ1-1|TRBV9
TGTGCCAGCAGCCGAGAGACAGGGATTAAAGCTTTCTTT
CASSRETGIKAFF
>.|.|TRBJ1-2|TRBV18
TGTGCCAGCTCACGTCGGGAAACTAACTATGGCTACACCTTC
CASSRRETNYGYTF